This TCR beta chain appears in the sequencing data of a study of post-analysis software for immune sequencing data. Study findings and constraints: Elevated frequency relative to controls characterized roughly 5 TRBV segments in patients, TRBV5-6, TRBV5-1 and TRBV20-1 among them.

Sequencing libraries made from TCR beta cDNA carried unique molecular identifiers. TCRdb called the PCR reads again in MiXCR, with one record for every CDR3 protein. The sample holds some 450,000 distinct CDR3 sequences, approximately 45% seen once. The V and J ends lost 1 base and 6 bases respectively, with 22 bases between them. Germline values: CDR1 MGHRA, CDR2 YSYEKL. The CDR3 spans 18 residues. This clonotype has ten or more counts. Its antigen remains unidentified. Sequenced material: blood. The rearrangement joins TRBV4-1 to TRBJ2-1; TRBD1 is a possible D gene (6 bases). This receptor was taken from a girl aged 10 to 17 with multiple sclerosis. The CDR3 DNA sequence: TGCGCCAGCAGCCAAGGAGGTCCCGTATACAGGGTAGGCAATGAGCAGTTCTTC. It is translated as CASSQGGPVYRVGNEQFF.